This T cell receptor beta chain was identified in a study of blood T cell repertoires in COVID-19. Study background: COVID-19 samples from acute and convalescent phases originated in the United States, Italy and Spain.

Between the trimmed V and J ends, which lost 0 bases and 0 bases, there was a span of 14 bases. Germline V gene sequence: CDR1 SGHKS, CDR2 YYEKEE (reference sequence). The CDR3 sequence is 17 residues long. The method was immunoSEQ multiplex PCR; TCRdb's version includes in-frame clones alone and lacks a portion of them. Of more than 65,000 clones in the sample, roughly 80% were seen once. This clone showed up just a few times. The receptor was derived from a woman aged 70-85 years with acute or convalescent COVID-19. The gene calls are TRBV5-5 and TRBJ2-3; D possibly corresponds to TRBD1 (5 bases). Sequencing used peripheral blood. The CDR3 loop reads CASSLGGRARSTDTQYF. Written as DNA, the CDR3 is TGTGCCAGCAGCTTGGGGGGCCGGGCGCGGAGCACAGATACGCAGTATTTT.